These T cell receptor beta chains were read from a single sample in a study of T-cell reconstitution after alpha-beta-depleted transplantation in children. TCRdb re-analysed the PCR reads in MiXCR, keeping a single row per CDR3 protein. The profile shows over 100,000 distinct CDR3 sequences, less than 6% of them singletons. This specimen was PBMCs, mostly from graft donor cells, taken 60 days after TCRalphabeta/CD19-depleted stem cell transplant. The receptor source for this set is a female patient under 10 years old who had a stem cell transplant for Fanconi anemia, so the T cells may come from the graft donor. CDR3s include the opening cysteine and the closing phenylalanine or tryptophan. A D gene is named only where the DNA matches it firmly. Size is stated for part of the rows, as once, few or many counts, or as a class when the clone is expanded.

CDR3aa	CDR3nt	len	v_gene	abundance	d_gene	j_gene
CASSQGLAIPYNEQFF	TGTGCCAGCAGCCAAGGACTAGCCATTCCCTACAATGAGCAGTTCTTC	16	TRBV3-1	many	TRBD2	TRBJ2-1
CATSDRDRGHNEQFF	TGTGCCACCAGTGATCGGGACAGGGGACACAATGAGCAGTTCTTC	15	TRBV24-1	many	TRBD1	TRBJ2-1
CSVVGREAYNEQFF	TGCAGCGTTGTCGGCAGGGAGGCATACAATGAGCAGTTCTTC	14	TRBV29-1	many	-	TRBJ2-1
CASRPFLAGEQETQYF	TGTGCCAGCAGACCCTTCTTAGCGGGAGAGCAAGAGACCCAGTACTTC	16	TRBV3-1	few	TRBD2	TRBJ2-5
CASSQASGRYYEQYF	TGCGCCAGCAGCCAAGCTAGCGGAAGATACTACGAGCAGTACTTC	15	TRBV4-1	many	TRBD2	TRBJ2-7
CASSERGEMNSPLHF	TGTGCCAGCAGCGAGAGGGGAGAGATGAATTCACCCCTCCACTTT	15	TRBV3-1	-	-	TRBJ1-6
CASSPIAGVRYGYTF	TGTGCCAGTAGTCCAATCGCAGGAGTCCGCTATGGCTACACCTTC	15	TRBV19	-	-	TRBJ1-2
CASSSGIGTEAFF	TGCGCCAGCAGCTCGGGGATCGGCACTGAAGCTTTCTTT	13	TRBV5-1	many	-	TRBJ1-1
CASSLAGVRPQHF	TGTGCCAGCAGCTTGGCCGGGGTCAGACCCCAGCATTTT	13	TRBV5-5	-	-	TRBJ1-5
CASSQGQATPIQYF	TGCGCCAGCAGCCAAGGACAGGCCACCCCCATTCAGTACTTC	14	TRBV4-1	many	-	TRBJ2-4
CASSPTGDTEAFF	TGTGCCAGCAGCCCTACAGGGGACACTGAAGCTTTCTTT	13	TRBV3-1	many	TRBD1	TRBJ1-1
CASSLDRLAGVNTGELFF	TGCGCCAGCAGCTTGGACAGACTAGCGGGGGTGAACACCGGGGAGCTGTTTTTT	18	TRBV5-1	many	TRBD2	TRBJ2-2
CSARALPVPYEQYF	TGCAGTGCTAGGGCACTCCCTGTCCCCTACGAGCAGTACTTC	14	TRBV20-1	many	-	TRBJ2-7
CAWTAGGLYEQYF	TGTGCCTGGACGGCGGGGGGGCTCTACGAGCAGTACTTC	13	TRBV30	few	TRBD2	TRBJ2-7
CASSLDGTGIMNTEAFF	TGCGCCAGCAGCTTGGATGGGACAGGGATCATGAACACTGAAGCTTTCTTT	17	TRBV5-1	-	TRBD1	TRBJ1-1
CSASPTGESYEQYF	TGCAGTGCTAGCCCGACAGGGGAATCCTACGAGCAGTACTTC	14	TRBV20-1	many	TRBD1	TRBJ2-7
CSARVYQDRLRYDQYF	TGCAGTGCTAGAGTCTATCAAGACAGGCTCCGGTACGATCAGTACTTC	16	TRBV20-1	few	-	TRBJ2-5
CASSTGGLAREAIEQFF	TGTGCCAGCAGCACGGGTGGACTAGCGAGAGAAGCAATTGAGCAGTTCTTC	17	TRBV3-1	many	TRBD2	TRBJ2-1
CASSPRLAGGPTDTQYF	TGTGCCAGCAGTCCCCGACTAGCGGGAGGACCCACAGATACGCAGTATTTT	17	TRBV12-3/TRBV12-4	many	TRBD2	TRBJ2-3
CSVGRDTYEQYF	TGCAGCGTTGGTCGGGACACCTACGAGCAGTACTTC	12	TRBV29-1	many	-	TRBJ2-7
CSARGLASYEQYF	TGCAGTGCTAGGGGGTTGGCGTCCTACGAGCAGTACTTC	13	TRBV20-1	many	-	TRBJ2-7
CSAPQGARGAEAFF	TGCAGTGCTCCACAGGGGGCGAGGGGCGCTGAAGCTTTCTTT	14	TRBV20-1	many	TRBD1	TRBJ1-1
CASSLVELQNVLTF	TGCGCCAGCAGCTTGGTGGAGCTCCAAAACGTCCTGACTTTC	14	TRBV5-1	-	-	TRBJ2-6
CATSDPAGPGLAADTQYF	TGTGCCACCAGTGATCCCGCGGGGCCGGGACTAGCGGCAGATACGCAGTATTTT	18	TRBV24-1	many	TRBD2	TRBJ2-3
CSVEFWALGEQYF	TGCAGCGTTGAGTTCTGGGCCTTGGGGGAGCAGTACTTC	13	TRBV29-1	many	-	TRBJ2-7
CASSSGILLLNTEAFF	TGCGCCAGCAGCTCCGGGATACTCCTATTGAACACTGAAGCTTTCTTT	16	TRBV5-1	-	-	TRBJ1-1
CASSQDRTSGGVTEQFF	TGTGCCAGCAGCCAAGACCGTACTAGCGGGGGGGTCACTGAGCAGTTCTTC	17	TRBV3-1	few	TRBD2	TRBJ2-1
CASRRKSDGNNEQFF	TGTGCCAGCAGACGAAAGTCAGATGGCAACAATGAGCAGTTCTTC	15	TRBV5-4	many	-	TRBJ2-1